The rows below give T cell receptor beta chains drawn from one sample of a study of naive and memory T cell subsets. TCRdb re-derived calls from the UMI-ligation and nested PCR reads in MiXCR, one entry per CDR3 protein. This repertoire shows 70,000 to 95,000 distinct CDR3 sequences, about 6.5% found once; its top ten account for over 1.5%. Material for sequencing was central memory CD4+ T cells from blood. The receptors here all came from a human donor in good health. Each CDR3 is given with its conserved first and last residue. A D gene is named only where the DNA matches it firmly. Not every row has a clone size; where given, it reads once, few, many or a size class.

J gene | clone size | V gene | D gene | CDR3 protein | CDR3 DNA
TRBJ2-7 | few | TRBV7-2 | TRBD2 | CASSRSGSPNEQYF | TGTGCCAGCAGCAGGAGCGGGAGTCCTAACGAGCAGTACTTC
TRBJ1-5 | many | TRBV11-3 | . | CASSDLKSNRARSNQPQHF | TGTGCCAGCAGCGATTTAAAGAGTAACAGGGCGAGGAGCAATCAGCCCCAGCATTTT
TRBJ2-3 | few | TRBV7-2 | . | CAIQGWWNTDTQYF | TGTGCCATCCAAGGGTGGTGGAACACAGATACGCAGTATTTT
TRBJ2-5 | many | TRBV6-1 | . | CASSEGTVQTQYF | TGTGCCAGCAGTGAAGGGACAGTGCAGACCCAGTACTTC
TRBJ2-4 | . | TRBV20-1 | . | CSADARGKNIQYF | TGCAGTGCTGACGCGAGGGGCAAAAACATTCAGTACTTC
TRBJ2-1 | few | TRBV6-1 | TRBD1 | CASKGQGAVNNEQFF | TGTGCCAGCAAGGGACAGGGGGCGGTCAACAATGAGCAGTTCTTC
TRBJ2-7 | many | TRBV4-3 | . | CASSQDRGTYEQYF | TGCGCCAGCAGCCAAGATCGAGGGACCTACGAGCAGTACTTC
TRBJ2-7 | few | TRBV30 | . | CARRIRVAISYEQYF | TGTGCCCGTAGAATCCGGGTGGCGATCTCCTACGAGCAGTACTTC
TRBJ2-1 | few | TRBV6-1 | TRBD2 | CASSVLVVATSGRYNEQFF | TGTGCCAGCAGTGTGTTAGTGGTCGCGACTAGCGGGAGGTACAATGAGCAGTTCTTC
TRBJ2-1 | many | TRBV29-1 | . | CTFLQGWAYNEQFF | TGCACCTTTTTGCAGGGTTGGGCCTACAATGAGCAGTTCTTC
TRBJ1-5 | few | TRBV15 | . | CATSRGLGQPQHF | TGTGCCACCAGCCGAGGGCTGGGCCAGCCCCAGCATTTT
TRBJ1-2 | many | TRBV4-2 | . | CASSQEHLANYGYTF | TGTGCCAGCAGCCAAGAACATTTAGCTAACTATGGCTACACCTTC
TRBJ2-5 | many | TRBV29-1 | . | CSSQQGGETQYF | TGCAGCAGCCAACAGGGCGGAGAGACCCAGTACTTC
TRBJ2-4 | few | TRBV28 | . | CASSLFATAKNIQYF | TGTGCCAGCAGTTTATTCGCCACAGCCAAAAACATTCAGTACTTC
TRBJ1-6 | many | TRBV20-1 | . | CSARRLTLGNSPLHF | TGCAGTGCTAGAAGGCTCACCCTTGGCAATTCACCCCTCCACTTT
TRBJ2-1 | few | TRBV7-2 | . | CASRATGPSYNEQFF | TGTGCCAGCAGAGCTACGGGGCCATCCTACAATGAGCAGTTCTTC
TRBJ2-6 | few | TRBV6-9 | TRBD1 | CAGGQTNSGANVLTF | TGTGCCGGGGGACAGACCAACTCTGGGGCCAACGTCCTGACTTTC
TRBJ2-7 | few | TRBV6-2/TRBV6-3 | . | CASSLPGGKSYEQYF | TGTGCCAGCAGCCTTCCGGGGGGCAAGTCCTACGAGCAGTACTTC
TRBJ1-5 | many | TRBV6-2/TRBV6-3 | . | CASRNGVYSNQPQHF | TGTGCCAGCAGAAACGGCGTATATAGCAATCAGCCCCAGCATTTT